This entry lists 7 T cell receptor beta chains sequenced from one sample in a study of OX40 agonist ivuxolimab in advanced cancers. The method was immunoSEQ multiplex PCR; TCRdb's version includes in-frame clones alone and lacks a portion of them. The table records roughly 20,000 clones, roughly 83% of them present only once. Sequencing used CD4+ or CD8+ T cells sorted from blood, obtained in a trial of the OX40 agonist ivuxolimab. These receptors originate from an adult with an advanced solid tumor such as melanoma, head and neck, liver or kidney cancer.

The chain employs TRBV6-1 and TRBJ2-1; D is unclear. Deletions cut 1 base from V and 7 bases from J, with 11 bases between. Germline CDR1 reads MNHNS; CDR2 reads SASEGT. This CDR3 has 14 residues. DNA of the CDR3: TGTGCCAGCAGTGAAGTAGGTAGGAGTAATGAGCAGTTCTTC. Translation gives CASSEVGRSNEQFF.

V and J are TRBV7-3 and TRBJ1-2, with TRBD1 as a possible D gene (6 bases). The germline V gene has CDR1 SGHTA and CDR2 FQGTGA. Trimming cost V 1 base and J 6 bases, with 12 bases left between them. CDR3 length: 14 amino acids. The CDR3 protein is CASSLMGGIDGYTF. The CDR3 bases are TGTGCCAGCAGCTTAATGGGGGGCATCGATGGCTACACCTTC.

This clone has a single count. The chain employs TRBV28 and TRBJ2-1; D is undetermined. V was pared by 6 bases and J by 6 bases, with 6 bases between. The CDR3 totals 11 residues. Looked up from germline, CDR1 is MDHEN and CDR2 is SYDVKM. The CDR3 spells CASRTVNEQFF. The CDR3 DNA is TGTGCCAGCAGGACGGTCAATGAGCAGTTCTTC.

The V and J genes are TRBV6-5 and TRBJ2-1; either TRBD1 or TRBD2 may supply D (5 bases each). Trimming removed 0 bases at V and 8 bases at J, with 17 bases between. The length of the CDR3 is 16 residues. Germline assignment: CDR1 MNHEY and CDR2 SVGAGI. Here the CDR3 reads CASSYSSRDPRDEQFF. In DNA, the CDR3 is TGTGCCAGCAGTTACTCGAGCAGGGACCCTAGGGATGAGCAGTTCTTC.

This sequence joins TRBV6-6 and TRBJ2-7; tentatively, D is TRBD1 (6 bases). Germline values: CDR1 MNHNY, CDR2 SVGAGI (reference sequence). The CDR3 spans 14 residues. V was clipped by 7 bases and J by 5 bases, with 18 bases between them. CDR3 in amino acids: CASKGRDTRHEQYF. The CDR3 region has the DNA TGTGCCAGCAAGGGAAGGGACACCCGCCACGAGCAGTACTTC.

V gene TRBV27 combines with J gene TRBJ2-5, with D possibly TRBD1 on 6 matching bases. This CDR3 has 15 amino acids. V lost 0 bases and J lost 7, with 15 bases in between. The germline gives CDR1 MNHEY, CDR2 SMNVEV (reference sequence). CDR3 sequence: CASSLSWTVGLTQYF. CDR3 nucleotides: TGTGCCAGCAGTTTATCCTGGACAGTGGGTTTGACCCAGTACTTC.

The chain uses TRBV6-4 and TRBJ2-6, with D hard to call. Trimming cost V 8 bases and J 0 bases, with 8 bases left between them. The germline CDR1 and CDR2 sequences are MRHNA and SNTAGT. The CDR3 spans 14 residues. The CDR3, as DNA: TGTGCCAGCCGGTCGGACTCTGGGGCCAACGTCCTGACTTTC. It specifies CASRSDSGANVLTF.